The next 26 T cell receptor beta chains were all read from a single sample in a study of T cells after yellow fever vaccination (dated by TCRdb to about 2019). Libraries were built with 5' RACE. The listed sequencing device is Illumina HiSeq 2500. The raw public data were reprocessed by TCRdb itself: fastp quality trimming at Q25, MiXCR clonotype calling, in-frame beta chains only. Records with the same CDR3 protein are collapsed into one entry carrying the most frequent genes and DNA. Across this sample there are under 200,000 distinct CDR3 sequences, with less than 9% seen only once. The ten largest clonotypes hold around 2.3% of the sample. The treatment or condition label on this specimen signifies: live attenuated yellow fever vaccine strain. The material was CD4+ T cells sorted from PBMCs, obtained about 5 days after the first yellow fever vaccination. All receptors come from a man between 18 and 29 years old who received the YFV17D yellow fever vaccine.

This clonotype was observed at least ten times. The V gene is TRBV6-5, the J gene TRBJ1-1, with 7 positions matching TRBD1. Germline V gene data show CDR1 as MNHEY and CDR2 as SVGAGI. V lost 5 bases and J lost 6; bases outside the gene matches: 12. This CDR3 has 15 amino acids. DNA for the CDR3: TGTGCCAGCAGTACGCGGGGCAGGGGGGTTTCTGAAGCTTTCTTT. It codes for CASSTRGRGVSEAFF.

At least ten counts were recorded for this clonotype. The chain uses TRBV20-1 and TRBJ2-5; either TRBD1 or TRBD2 may fit D (5 bases each). The CDR3 is 13 residues long. The germline V and J ends were trimmed by 7 bases and 1 base, with 13 bases remaining between them. CDR1 is DFQATT, CDR2 SNEGSKA, per germline (reference sequence). CDR3 sequence reads: CSESSGPQETQYF. The CDR3 coding sequence is TGCAGTGAATCCTCGGGGCCCCAAGAGACCCAGTACTTC.

In this sample, this clonotype turned up a few times. V usage is TRBV5-4 and J usage is TRBJ1-5; 12 positions match TRBD1. Per germline, CDR1 SGHNT and CDR2 YYREEE (reference sequence). There are 15 residues in the CDR3. J lost 6 bases, V lost 4 bases, and 5 bases had no gene match. CDR3 nucleotides: TGTGCCAGCAGCCCGGGACAGGGGGCCGGTCAGCCCCAGCATTTT. Protein product: CASSPGQGAGQPQHF.

This clonotype showed up just a few times. V usage is TRBV12-3 or TRBV12-4 and J usage is TRBJ2-2, with 7 bases fitting TRBD1. The junction had 4 bases not matched to a gene; V was cut back by 6 bases and J by 3 bases. The CDR3 loop spans 14 amino acids. The CDR3 here is CASRYRGDTGELFF. The CDR3 DNA sequence: TGTGCCAGCAGGTACAGGGGAGACACCGGGGAGCTGTTTTTT.

This clonotype was detected ten times or more. The chain has TRBV18 and TRBJ2-1; TRBD2 matches 12 bases. Unmatched junction bases numbered 2, after V lost 2 bases and J lost 3 bases. Germline assignment: CDR1 KGHSH and CDR2 LQKENI. This CDR3 region has 16 residues. The CDR3 DNA sequence: TGTGCCAGCTCACCAAAACTAGCGGGGGGCTACAATGAGCAGTTCTTC. The encoded protein is CASSPKLAGGYNEQFF.

This clonotype was counted many times. The chain has TRBV7-2 and TRBJ1-5, with D unclear. Germline assignment: CDR1 SGHTA and CDR2 FQGNSA. V was shortened by 3 bases and J by 5 bases, with 8 bases between the two germline ends. CDR3 length: 13 amino acids. CDR3 in DNA: TGTGCCAGCAGCTTTACGGTCGATCAGCCCCAGCATTTT. Translating it yields CASSFTVDQPQHF.

This clonotype was seen only a few times. The V gene is TRBV4-3, the J gene TRBJ1-6, with D possibly being TRBD1 (6 bases). The CDR3 contains 17 residues. V lost 0 bases to trimming and J lost 9 bases, with 18 bases between them. Germline V gene data show CDR1 as LGHNA and CDR2 as YSLEER. Here the CDR3 DNA reads TGCGCCAGCAGCCAAGATACGGACAGTGAGGGAGGTTCACCCCTCCACTTT. This sequence encodes CASSQDTDSEGGSPLHF.

This clonotype came up a few times. The rearrangement uses TRBV7-9 and TRBJ1-5; the match to TRBD1 covers 7 bases. The CDR3 is 15 residues long. Trimming removed 4 bases from V and 6 bases from J; junction bases left unmatched: 9. Per the germline V gene, CDR1 is SEHNR and CDR2 is FQNEAQ (reference sequence). CDR3 sequence (DNA): TGTGCCAGCAGCTCCCAGGGGGGGCCGGGTCAGCCCCAGCATTTT. It yields the protein CASSSQGGPGQPQHF.

On this clonotype: This may be a read error, as it is one base from a much larger clone. Written as DNA, the CDR3 is TGTGCCAGCAGGAAGGGAGGGACAGCCCACTCTGGGGCCAACGTCCTGACTTTC. Translated, it gives CASRKGGTAHSGANVLTF. The chain employs TRBV28 and TRBJ2-6; perhaps D is TRBD1 or TRBD2 (7 bases each). The CDR3 has 18 residues. Trimming cost V 6 bases and J 0 bases, with 18 bases left between them. Germline CDR1 MDHEN, CDR2 SYDVKM.

The chain joins TRBV9 to TRBJ2-1, with 14 positions matching TRBD2. J gave up 7 bases and V 3 bases, and 6 bases lay outside the gene matches. The CDR3 length is 16 residues. Looked up from germline, CDR1 is SGDLS and CDR2 is YYNGEE. CDR3 protein: CASSAGTSGGLNEQFF. The CDR3 DNA reads as TGTGCCAGCAGCGCCGGGACTAGCGGGGGATTAAATGAGCAGTTCTTC.

This clonotype was recorded at least ten times. The rearrangement joins TRBV12-3 or TRBV12-4 to TRBJ1-2, with 8 bases identical to TRBD1. This CDR3 comprises 15 residues. The ends lost 5 bases at V and 8 bases at J; junction bases unmatched: 13. CDR3 sequence reads: CASSVGQGQVEGYTF. The CDR3 DNA reads as TGTGCCAGCAGTGTCGGACAGGGTCAGGTCGAAGGCTACACCTTC.

This clonotype has a handful of counts. The rearrangement joins TRBV5-4 to TRBJ2-2; D unclear. Germline V lookup: CDR1 SGHNT, CDR2 YYREEE (reference sequence). The V end was cut by 0 bases, the J end by 5 bases, with 8 bases between. The CDR3 is 14 residues long. Here the CDR3 DNA reads TGTGCCAGCAGCTTGGACAGCCTAACCGGGGAGCTGTTTTTT. Residues: CASSLDSLTGELFF.

This clonotype was picked up many times. The chain is built from TRBV11-2 and TRBJ2-5; either TRBD1 or TRBD2 may supply D (5 bases each). V was trimmed by 6 bases and J by 5 bases, leaving 13 bases between them. Germline V gene sequence: CDR1 SGHAT, CDR2 FQNNGV. The CDR3 contains 13 residues. The CDR3 sequence is CASSRGVPETQYF. For the CDR3, the DNA is TGTGCCAGCAGTCGAGGGGTGCCCGAGACCCAGTACTTC.

A few counts support this clonotype. This sequence joins TRBV19 and TRBJ2-6; D unclear. The V end was cut by 7 bases, the J end by 1 base, with 14 bases between. The length of the CDR3 is 16 residues. CDR1 is LNHDA and CDR2 is SQIVND in the germline V gene (reference sequence). This CDR3 is CASTPIGSSGANVLTF. CDR3 bases: TGTGCCAGTACCCCCATCGGCTCATCTGGGGCCAACGTCCTGACTTTC.

This clonotype qualifies as medium-sized (0.01 to 0.1%). The rearrangement joins TRBV29-1 to TRBJ2-5; unclear D gene. Looked up from germline, CDR1 is SQVTM and CDR2 is ANQGSEA. This CDR3 region has 11 residues. V lost 7 bases and J 3 bases, leaving 9 bases between the germline ends. CDR3: CSGNSKETQYF. CDR3 in DNA: TGCAGCGGGAATTCGAAAGAGACCCAGTACTTC.

A few counts support this clonotype. V and J are TRBV6-1 and TRBJ2-3; 8 bases are shared with TRBD1. V dropped 4 bases and J dropped 4; count of bases not matched to a gene: 13. The CDR3 has 17 residues. Germline CDR1 reads MNHNS; CDR2 reads SASEGT. CDR3: CASSAGRGPQPPDTQYF. The DNA of the CDR3 is TGTGCCAGCAGTGCGGGCAGGGGGCCCCAGCCCCCAGATACGCAGTATTTT.

This clonotype has just a few counts. The V gene is TRBV12-3 or TRBV12-4, the J gene TRBJ2-1; tentative D call: TRBD2 (6 bases). Trimming shortened V by 2 bases and J by 16 bases, and 21 bases separated the two germline ends. CDR3 length equals 14 residues. CDR3 in DNA: TGTGCCAGCAGTTTAAGCCTTTCCGGGAGCTATGTTTTCTTC. The encoded protein is CASSLSLSGSYVFF.

This rearrangement joins TRBV18 to TRBJ2-2, with D possibly matching TRBD1 (6 bases). Trimming removed 4 bases from V and 4 bases from J, with 13 bases in between. The CDR3 totals 15 residues. Germline V CDR1 and CDR2: KGHSH, LQKENI. CDR3 in DNA: TGTGCCAGCTCACGGGACACTCCCGGCACCGGGGAGCTGTTTTTT. It encodes CASSRDTPGTGELFF.

This clonotype was found many times. The chain is built from TRBV21-1 and TRBJ2-2; TRBD1, the table's D call, lacks a check against the DNA. TRBV21-1 is an annotated pseudogene. The CDR3 extends over 16 amino acids. The DNA for the CDR3 is TGTGCCAGCAGCAAAGCGCGCAGGGAGAAGGACGGGGAGCTGTTTTTT. Residues: CASSKARREKDGELFF.

This clonotype occurred many times. The chain recombines TRBV21-1 with TRBJ1-5; the table calls TRBD1, which could not be checked here. TRBV21-1 constitutes a pseudogene. This CDR3 has 17 amino acids. The CDR3 coding sequence is TGTGCCAGCAGCAAAGTAGCGGGACAGGGAGGAAACCAGCCCCAGCATTTT. Residues: CASSKVAGQGGNQPQHF.

This clonotype was seen repeatedly, ten times or more. CDR3 coding DNA: TGCGCCAGCAGCCCTAATGGGGCGCGCGATACGCAGTATTTT. Protein: CASSPNGARDTQYF. This sequence joins TRBV5-1 and TRBJ2-3; D is perhaps TRBD1 (5 bases). Germline V gene lookup returns CDR1 SGHRS and CDR2 YFSETQ. The CDR3 is 14 amino acids. V was cut by 4 bases and J by 6 bases, with 15 bases left in between.

This clonotype was seen a few times. The J gene is TRBJ2-3, the V gene TRBV14; D unresolved. Deletions cut 3 bases from V and 2 bases from J, with 12 bases between. The CDR3 is 15 amino acids. Germline V gene sequence: CDR1 SGHDN, CDR2 FVKESK. For the CDR3, the DNA is TGTGCCAGCAGCCAGCGCTGGGCGATCACAGATACGCAGTATTTT. This translates into CASSQRWAITDTQYF.

There are many counts of this clonotype. The chain couples TRBV6-1 to TRBJ1-1; the match to TRBD1 covers 7 bases. With V trimmed by 7 bases and J by 5 bases, 7 bases remained unmatched. CDR1 MNHNS and CDR2 SASEGT come from the germline V gene. This CDR3 comprises 13 residues. The CDR3 region is CASIQGGGTEAFF. The DNA of the CDR3 is TGTGCCAGCATTCAAGGGGGCGGAACTGAAGCTTTCTTT.

This clonotype appeared a few times. V gene TRBV6-5 combines with J gene TRBJ1-2; the D gene is possibly TRBD1 (6 bases). The CDR3 is 15 residues long. Germline V gives CDR1 MNHEY, CDR2 SVGAGI. Deletions cut 2 bases from V and 7 bases from J, with 17 bases between. CDR3 region: CASSYGQLLFGGYTF. CDR3 coding DNA: TGTGCCAGCAGTTACGGACAGCTCCTTTTTGGTGGCTACACCTTC.

V and J are TRBV20-1 and TRBJ2-7; D is possibly TRBD2 (5 bases). This CDR3 region has 15 residues. The V end lost 0 bases, the J end lost 2 bases, and 14 bases lay between the germline ends. Germline lookup yields CDR1 DFQATT and CDR2 SNEGSKA (reference sequence). The CDR3, as DNA: TGCAGTGCTAGAGATCCCGGGGTCGGCGCCTACGAGCAGTACGTC. Protein: CSARDPGVGAYEQYV.

At least ten counts were recorded for this clonotype. The chain combines TRBV20-1 with TRBJ1-5; a weak D match, TRBD1 (6 bases). CDR3 size: 12 residues. The germline CDR1 and CDR2 sequences are DFQATT and SNEGSKA (reference sequence). The CDR3 loop is CSTGQPNQPQHF. The CDR3 DNA sequence: TGCAGCACAGGACAGCCCAATCAGCCCCAGCATTTT.